This T cell receptor (beta chain) appears in the sequencing data of a study of blood T cell repertoires in COVID-19. The V and J ends lost 0 bases and 4 bases respectively, with 11 bases between them. CDR1 is LNHDA and CDR2 is SQIVND in the germline V gene (reference sequence). The CDR3 has 15 amino acids. Authors' data handling: Amplified reference gene primers provided the basis for estimating nucleated cell counts. Libraries were prepared by immunoSEQ multiplex PCR; TCRdb keeps only in-frame clonotypes and omits some of them. Clonal size and the V and J genes are those of that table, whereas D and trimming came from the DNA. The profile shows about 69,000 clones, about 85% of them singletons.

This receptor was identified in a man older than 75 with acute or convalescent COVID-19. Sequenced material: peripheral blood. This chain uses TRBV19 with TRBJ2-3, with a tentative D call TRBD2 (6 bases). The CDR3 reads CASSIDLWDSDTQYF. The CDR3 nucleotides read TGTGCCAGTAGTATAGATCTATGGGACTCAGATACGCAGTATTTT.